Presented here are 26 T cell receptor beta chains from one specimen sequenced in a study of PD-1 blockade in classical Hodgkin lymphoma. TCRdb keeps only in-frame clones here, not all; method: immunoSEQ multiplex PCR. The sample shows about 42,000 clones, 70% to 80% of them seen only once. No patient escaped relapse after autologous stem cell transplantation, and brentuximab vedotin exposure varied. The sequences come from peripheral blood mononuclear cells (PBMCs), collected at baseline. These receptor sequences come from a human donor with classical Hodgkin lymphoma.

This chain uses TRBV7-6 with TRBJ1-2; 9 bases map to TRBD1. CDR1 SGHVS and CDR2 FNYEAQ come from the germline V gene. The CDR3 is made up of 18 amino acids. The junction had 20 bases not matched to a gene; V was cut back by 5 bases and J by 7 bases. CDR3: CASSQGGTGPIRTGGYTF. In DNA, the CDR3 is TGTGCCAGCAGCCAGGGGGGGACAGGGCCTATCCGGACCGGTGGCTACACCTTC.

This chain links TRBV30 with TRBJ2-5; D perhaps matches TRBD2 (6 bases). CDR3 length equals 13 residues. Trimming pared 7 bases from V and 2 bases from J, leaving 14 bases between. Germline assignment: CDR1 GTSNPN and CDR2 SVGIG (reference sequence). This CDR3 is CASRGSYQETQYF. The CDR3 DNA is TGTGCCTCGCGGGGAAGCTATCAAGAGACCCAGTACTTC.

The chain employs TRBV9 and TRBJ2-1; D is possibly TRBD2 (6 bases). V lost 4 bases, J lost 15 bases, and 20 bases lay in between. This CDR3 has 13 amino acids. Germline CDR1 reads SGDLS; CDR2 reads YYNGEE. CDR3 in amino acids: CASSSRPRDSMFF. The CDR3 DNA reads TGTGCCAGCAGCAGTCGACCCCGGGACTCCATGTTCTTC.

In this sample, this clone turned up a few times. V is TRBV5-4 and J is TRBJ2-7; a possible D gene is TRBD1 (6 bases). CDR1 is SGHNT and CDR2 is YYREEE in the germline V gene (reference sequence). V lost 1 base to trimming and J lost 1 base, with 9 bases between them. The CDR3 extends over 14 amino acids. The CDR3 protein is CASSLQGRSYEQYF. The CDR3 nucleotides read TGTGCCAGCAGCTTGCAGGGGCGTTCCTACGAGCAGTACTTC.

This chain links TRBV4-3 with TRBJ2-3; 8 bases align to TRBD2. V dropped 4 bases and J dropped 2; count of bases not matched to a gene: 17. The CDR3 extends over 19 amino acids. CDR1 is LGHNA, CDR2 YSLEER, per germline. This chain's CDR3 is CASSPGAATTSEDTDTQYF. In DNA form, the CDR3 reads TGCGCCAGCAGCCCCGGGGCAGCCACGACTAGCGAAGACACAGATACGCAGTATTTT.

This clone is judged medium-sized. DNA of the CDR3: TGCGCCAGCAGCCAATGGGAAGACACCGGGGAGCTGTTTTTT. This sequence encodes CASSQWEDTGELFF. The V call is TRBV4-3, the J call TRBJ2-2; D is unresolved. The V end was cut by 2 bases, the J end by 3 bases, with 7 bases between. The length of the CDR3 is 14 residues. The germline V gene encodes CDR1 LGHNA and CDR2 YSLEER.

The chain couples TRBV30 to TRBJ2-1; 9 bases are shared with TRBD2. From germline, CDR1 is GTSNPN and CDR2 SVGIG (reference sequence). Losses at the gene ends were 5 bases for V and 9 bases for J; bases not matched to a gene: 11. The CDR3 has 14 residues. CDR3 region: CAWAPLAGAGEQFF. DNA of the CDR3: TGTGCCTGGGCTCCCTTAGCGGGAGCGGGTGAGCAGTTCTTC.

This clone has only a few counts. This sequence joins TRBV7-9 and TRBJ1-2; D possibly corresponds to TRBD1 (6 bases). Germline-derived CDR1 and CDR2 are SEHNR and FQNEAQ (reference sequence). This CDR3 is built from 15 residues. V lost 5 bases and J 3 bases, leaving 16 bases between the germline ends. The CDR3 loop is CASSPRQEDDYGYTF. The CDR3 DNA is TGTGCCAGCAGCCCGAGACAGGAGGATGACTATGGCTACACCTTC.

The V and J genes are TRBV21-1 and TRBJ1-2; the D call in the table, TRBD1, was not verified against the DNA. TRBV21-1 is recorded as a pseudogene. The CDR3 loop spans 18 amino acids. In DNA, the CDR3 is TGTGCCAGCAGCAAAATCGGGGGACAGCTTAAATTTAACTATGGCTACACCTTC. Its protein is CASSKIGGQLKFNYGYTF.

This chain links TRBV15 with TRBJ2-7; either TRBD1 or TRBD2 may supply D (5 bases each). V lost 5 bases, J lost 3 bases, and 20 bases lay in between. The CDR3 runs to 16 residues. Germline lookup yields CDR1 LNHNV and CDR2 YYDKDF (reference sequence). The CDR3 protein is CATSSTRGSNYYEQYF. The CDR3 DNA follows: TGTGCCACCAGCTCCACCCGGGGCAGTAATTACTACGAGCAGTACTTC.

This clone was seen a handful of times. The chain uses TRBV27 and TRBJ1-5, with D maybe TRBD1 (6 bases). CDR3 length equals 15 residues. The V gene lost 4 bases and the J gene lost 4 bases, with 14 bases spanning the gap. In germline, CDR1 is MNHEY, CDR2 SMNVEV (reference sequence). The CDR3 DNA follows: TGTGCCAGCAGTTCCCCCCAGGGGCGGAATCAGCCCCAGCATTTT. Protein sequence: CASSSPQGRNQPQHF.

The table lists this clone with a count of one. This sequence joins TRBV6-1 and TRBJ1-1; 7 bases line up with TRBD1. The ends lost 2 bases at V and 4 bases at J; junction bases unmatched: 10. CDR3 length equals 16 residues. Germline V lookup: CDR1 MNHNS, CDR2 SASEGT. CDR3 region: CASSEKDRSIGTEAFF. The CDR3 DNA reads TGTGCCAGCAGTGAAAAGGACAGGTCCATCGGCACTGAAGCTTTCTTT.

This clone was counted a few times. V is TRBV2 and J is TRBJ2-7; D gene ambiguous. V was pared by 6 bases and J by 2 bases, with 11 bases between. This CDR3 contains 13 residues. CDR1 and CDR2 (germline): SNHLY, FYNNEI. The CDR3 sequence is CASRTGPTYEQYF. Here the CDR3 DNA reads TGTGCCAGCAGAACCGGGCCCACCTACGAGCAGTACTTC.

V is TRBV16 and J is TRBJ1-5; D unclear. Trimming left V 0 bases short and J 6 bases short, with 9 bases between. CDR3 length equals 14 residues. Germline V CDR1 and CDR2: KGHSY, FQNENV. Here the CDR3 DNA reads TGTGCCAGCAGCCAATCTATCGGAGGTCAGCCCCAGCATTTT. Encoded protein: CASSQSIGGQPQHF.

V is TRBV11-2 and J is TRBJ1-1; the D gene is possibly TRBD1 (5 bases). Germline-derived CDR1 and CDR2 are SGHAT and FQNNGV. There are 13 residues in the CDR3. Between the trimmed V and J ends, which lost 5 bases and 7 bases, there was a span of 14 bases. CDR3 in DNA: TGTGCCAGCAGCCCAAGTGTCGGGGGTGAAGCTTTCTTT. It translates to CASSPSVGGEAFF.

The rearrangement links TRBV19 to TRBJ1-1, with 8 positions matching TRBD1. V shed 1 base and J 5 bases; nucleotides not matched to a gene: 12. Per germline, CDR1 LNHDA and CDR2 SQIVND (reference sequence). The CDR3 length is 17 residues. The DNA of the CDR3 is TGTGCCAGTAGTATAGTCAGGGGGCAGAGGGGTAAGACTGAAGCTTTCTTT. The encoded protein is CASSIVRGQRGKTEAFF.

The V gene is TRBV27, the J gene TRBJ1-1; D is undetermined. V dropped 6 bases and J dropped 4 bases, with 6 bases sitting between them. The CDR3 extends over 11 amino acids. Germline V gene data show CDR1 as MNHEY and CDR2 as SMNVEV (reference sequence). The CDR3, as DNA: TGTGCCAGCAGCGGGTTCACTGAAGCTTTCTTT. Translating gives CASSGFTEAFF.

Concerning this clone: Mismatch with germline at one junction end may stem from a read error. Written as DNA, the CDR3 is TGCGCCAGCAGCCAAGATGATTTCGTTCAGGGGAACGAGCAGTACTTC. Translating it yields CASSQDDFVQGNEQYF. The chain uses TRBV5-4 and TRBJ2-7, with a tentative D call TRBD1 (6 bases). The CDR3 contains 16 residues. Germline values: CDR1 SGHNT, CDR2 YYREEE (reference sequence).

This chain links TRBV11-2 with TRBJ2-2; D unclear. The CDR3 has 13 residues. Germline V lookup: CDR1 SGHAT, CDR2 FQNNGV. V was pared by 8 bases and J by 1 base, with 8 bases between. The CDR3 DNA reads TGTGCCAGCGAAGGGATGAACACCGGGGAGCTGTTTTTT. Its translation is CASEGMNTGELFF.

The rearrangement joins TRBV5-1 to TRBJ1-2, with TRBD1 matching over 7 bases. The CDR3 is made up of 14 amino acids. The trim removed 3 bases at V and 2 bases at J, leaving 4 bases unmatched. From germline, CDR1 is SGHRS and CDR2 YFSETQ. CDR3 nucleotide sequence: TGCGCCAGCAGCTATGCAGGGGGGAACTATGGCTACACCTTC. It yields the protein CASSYAGGNYGYTF.

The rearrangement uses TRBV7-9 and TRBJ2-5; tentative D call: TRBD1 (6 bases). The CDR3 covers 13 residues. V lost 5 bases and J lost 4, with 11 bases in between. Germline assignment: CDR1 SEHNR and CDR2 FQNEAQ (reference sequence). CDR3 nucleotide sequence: TGTGCCAGCAGCGAAACAGGGTCAGAGACCCAGTACTTC. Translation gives CASSETGSETQYF.

CDR3 sequence (DNA): TGTGCCACCCTAGAGACAGACCCCCCCACAGATACGCAGTATTTT. Protein: CATLETDPPTDTQYF. The chain links TRBV5-8 to TRBJ2-3; tentatively, D is TRBD1 (5 bases). Trimming cost V 9 bases and J 2 bases, with 19 bases left between them. Per germline, CDR1 SGHTS and CDR2 YDEGEE. This CDR3 has 15 residues.

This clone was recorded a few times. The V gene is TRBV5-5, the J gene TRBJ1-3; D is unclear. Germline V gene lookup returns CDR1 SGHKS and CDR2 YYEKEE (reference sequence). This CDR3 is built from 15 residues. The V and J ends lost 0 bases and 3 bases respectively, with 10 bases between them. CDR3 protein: CASSLDGRSGNTIYF. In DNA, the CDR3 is TGTGCCAGCAGCTTGGATGGTAGGAGTGGAAACACCATATATTTT.

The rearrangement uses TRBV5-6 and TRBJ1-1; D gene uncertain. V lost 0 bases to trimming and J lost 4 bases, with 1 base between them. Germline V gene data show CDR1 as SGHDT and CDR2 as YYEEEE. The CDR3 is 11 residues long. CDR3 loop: CASSLGTEAFF. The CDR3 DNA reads TGTGCCAGCAGCTTGGGCACTGAAGCTTTCTTT.

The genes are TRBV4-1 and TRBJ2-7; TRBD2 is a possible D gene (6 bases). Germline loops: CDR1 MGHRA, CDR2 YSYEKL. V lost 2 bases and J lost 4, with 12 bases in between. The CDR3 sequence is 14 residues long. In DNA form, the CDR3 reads TGCGCCAGCAGCCAACGTCAGGGAGGATACGAGCAGTACTTC. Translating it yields CASSQRQGGYEQYF.

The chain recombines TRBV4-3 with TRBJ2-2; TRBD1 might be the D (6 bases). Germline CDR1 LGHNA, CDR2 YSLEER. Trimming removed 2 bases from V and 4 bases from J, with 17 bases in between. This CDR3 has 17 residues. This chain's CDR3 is CASSQSGQRLFTGELFF. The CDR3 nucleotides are TGCGCCAGCAGCCAATCGGGACAAAGGTTATTCACCGGGGAGCTGTTTTTT.